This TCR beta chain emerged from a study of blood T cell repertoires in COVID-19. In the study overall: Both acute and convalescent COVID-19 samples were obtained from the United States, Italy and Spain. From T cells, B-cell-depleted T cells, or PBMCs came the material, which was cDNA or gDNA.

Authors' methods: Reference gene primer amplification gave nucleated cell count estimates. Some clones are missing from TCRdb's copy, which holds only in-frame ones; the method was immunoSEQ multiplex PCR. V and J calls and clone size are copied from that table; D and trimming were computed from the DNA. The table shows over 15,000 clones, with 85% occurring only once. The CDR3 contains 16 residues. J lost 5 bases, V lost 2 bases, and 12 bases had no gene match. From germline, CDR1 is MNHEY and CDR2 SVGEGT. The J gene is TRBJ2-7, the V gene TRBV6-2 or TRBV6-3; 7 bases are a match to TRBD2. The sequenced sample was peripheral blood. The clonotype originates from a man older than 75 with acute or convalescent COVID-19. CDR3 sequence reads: CASSYPRGGRIHEQYF. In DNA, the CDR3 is TGTGCCAGCAGTTACCCCCGGGGAGGGCGTATCCACGAGCAGTACTTC.